A selection of T cell receptor beta chains follows, all from one sample in a study of T cells expressing NK-cell markers. TCRdb reprocessed the 5' RACE reads; each CDR3 protein has one entry and no DNA is given. Reported are roughly 300,000 distinct CDR3 sequences; the ten largest clones contain about 4.2%. Source material: blood T cells: a sorted CD56 or NKG2C T cell subset, CD4+ or CD8+ T cells, or bulk PBMC T cells (not recorded which). These TCRs come from a woman aged 18 to 69 in good health. Each CDR3 is given with its conserved first and last residue.

j_gene,v_gene,CDR3aa
TRBJ2-1,TRBV9,CASSVDPQSYNEQFF
TRBJ2-7,TRBV6-5,CASSYTSGSKRGQYF
TRBJ2-2,TRBV9,CASSVGLRGGWTGELFF
TRBJ2-1,TRBV7-2,CGSRAYNEQFF
TRBJ1-4,TRBV6-2/TRBV6-3,CASSYSAFATSTNEKLFF
TRBJ2-4,TRBV4-1,CASSQGFGQGIQNIQYF
TRBJ2-5,TRBV13,CASSLTGTQYF
TRBJ1-3,TRBV12-3/TRBV12-4,CASSIFSGNTIYF
TRBJ2-3,TRBV5-6,CASSFPAKITDTQYF
TRBJ2-7,TRBV20-1,CSARFQGPYEQYF
TRBJ2-1,TRBV20-1,CSASGSQNNEQFF
TRBJ1-4,TRBV7-9,CASSLAPTGSNEKLFF
TRBJ1-1,TRBV3-1,CASTGAAMNTEAFF
TRBJ2-7,TRBV3-1,CASSQSGAGGGREQYF
TRBJ2-5,TRBV30,CAWDPGELTQYF
TRBJ2-1,TRBV20-1,CSTLAGGYEQFF
TRBJ1-1,TRBV12-3/TRBV12-4,CASSSGTANMNTEAFF
TRBJ2-3,TRBV28,CASSRLRDTQYF
TRBJ1-3,TRBV7-9,CASSFGRAGNTIYF
TRBJ2-3,TRBV12-3/TRBV12-4,CASIPQGFSTDTQYF
TRBJ2-2,TRBV7-2,CASSKRTGATGELFF
TRBJ2-7,TRBV20-1,CSARDQVRGLFGYEQYF
TRBJ2-5,TRBV9,CASSDSGTRGETQYF
TRBJ1-5,TRBV6-1,CASSETGDQPQHF
TRBJ2-6,TRBV6-2/TRBV6-3,CASSWRLSGANVLTF
TRBJ1-2,TRBV5-6,CASSKIGQHNYGYTF
TRBJ2-1,TRBV20-1,CSAPERLAYDYNEQFF
TRBJ2-2,TRBV19,CASRPLDTGELFF
TRBJ1-5,TRBV20-1,CSASSGYDNQPQHF
TRBJ2-5,TRBV14,CASSQVGRAAETQYF
TRBJ1-1,TRBV7-2,CASRPETGYNTEAFF
TRBJ2-5,TRBV5-1,CASSLAPGVQETQYF
TRBJ2-1,TRBV6-1,CASSRTGAHEQFF
TRBJ2-1,TRBV12-3/TRBV12-4,CASSLEPGPGGLNEQFF
TRBJ2-3,TRBV6-1,CASSDGTSNTDTQYF
TRBJ2-3,TRBV5-1,CASSPTGFSGTDTQYF
TRBJ2-2,TRBV6-5,CASSYRGQNTGELFF
TRBJ1-1,TRBV12-3/TRBV12-4,CASSFNGDVGTEAFF
TRBJ2-7,TRBV7-9,CASSFWGQIYEQYF
TRBJ2-7,TRBV28,CASSSLGTTKNYEQYF
TRBJ2-2,TRBV24-1,CATELNTGELFF
TRBJ2-3,TRBV12-3/TRBV12-4,CASSLGGRDTQYF
TRBJ2-6,TRBV6-2/TRBV6-3,CASSRGANVLTF
TRBJ1-4,TRBV12-3/TRBV12-4,CASSFYTGYEKLFF
TRBJ2-7,TRBV7-2,CASSPWTSGIFEQYF
TRBJ2-2,TRBV7-3,CASSPDRSNTGELFF
TRBJ2-1,TRBV6-2/TRBV6-3,CASSGTPPMVQFF
TRBJ1-1,TRBV10-3,CAISESTGRDTRNTEAFF